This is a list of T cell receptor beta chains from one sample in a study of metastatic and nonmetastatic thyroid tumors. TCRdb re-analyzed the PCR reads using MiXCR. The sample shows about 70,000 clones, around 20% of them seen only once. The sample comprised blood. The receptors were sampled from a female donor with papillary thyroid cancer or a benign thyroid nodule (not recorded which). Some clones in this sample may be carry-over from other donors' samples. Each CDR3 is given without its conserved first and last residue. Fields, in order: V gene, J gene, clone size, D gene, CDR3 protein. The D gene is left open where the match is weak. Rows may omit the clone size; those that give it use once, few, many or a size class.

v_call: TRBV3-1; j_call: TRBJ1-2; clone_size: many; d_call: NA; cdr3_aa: ASSQEGRRGLIYGYT
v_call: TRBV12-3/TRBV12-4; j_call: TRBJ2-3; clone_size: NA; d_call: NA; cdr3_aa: ASCQLSTDTQC
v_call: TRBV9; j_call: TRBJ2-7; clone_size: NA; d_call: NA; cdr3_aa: ASSAGLGEQY
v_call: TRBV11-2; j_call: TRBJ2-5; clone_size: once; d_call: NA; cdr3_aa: ASSGPGQLVGQETQY
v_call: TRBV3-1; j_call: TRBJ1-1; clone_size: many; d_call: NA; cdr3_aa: ASSQGGTDTEAF
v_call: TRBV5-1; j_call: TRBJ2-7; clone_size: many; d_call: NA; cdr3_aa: ASRRFQGNEQY
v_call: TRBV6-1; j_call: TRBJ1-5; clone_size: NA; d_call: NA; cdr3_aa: ASSQRDWSNQPQH
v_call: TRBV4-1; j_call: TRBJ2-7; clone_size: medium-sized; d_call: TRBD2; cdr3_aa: ASSQDLGTSGYEQY
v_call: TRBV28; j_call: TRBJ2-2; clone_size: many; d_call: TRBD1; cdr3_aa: ASSFGDRDTGELF
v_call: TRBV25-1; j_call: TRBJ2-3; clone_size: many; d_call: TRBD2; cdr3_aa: ASSAGGGNTQY
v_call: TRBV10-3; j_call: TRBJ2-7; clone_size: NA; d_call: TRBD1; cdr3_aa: AISGRIGTEAYEQY
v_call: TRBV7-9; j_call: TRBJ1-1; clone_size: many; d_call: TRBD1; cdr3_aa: ASRTTGGGLNEAF
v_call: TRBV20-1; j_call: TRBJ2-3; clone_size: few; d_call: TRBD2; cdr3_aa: SARDPRTRKDTQY
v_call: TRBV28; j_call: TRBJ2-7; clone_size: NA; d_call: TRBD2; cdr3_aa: ASRLSGTSGSEQY
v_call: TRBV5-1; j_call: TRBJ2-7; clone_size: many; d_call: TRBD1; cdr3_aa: ASSLVSGGVEQY
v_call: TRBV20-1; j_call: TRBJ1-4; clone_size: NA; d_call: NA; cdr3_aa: SARLGTNEKLF
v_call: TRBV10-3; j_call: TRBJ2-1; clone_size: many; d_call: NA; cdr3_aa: AISQGYSYNEQF
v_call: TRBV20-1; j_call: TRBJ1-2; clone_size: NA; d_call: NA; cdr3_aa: SAPRTPANYGYT
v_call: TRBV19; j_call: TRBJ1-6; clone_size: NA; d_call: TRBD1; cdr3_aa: ASSMTWDSNSPLH
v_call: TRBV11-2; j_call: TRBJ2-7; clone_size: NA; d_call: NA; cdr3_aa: ASSSGPYEQY
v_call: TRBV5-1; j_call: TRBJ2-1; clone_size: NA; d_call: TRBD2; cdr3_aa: ASSLEGLVYDEQF
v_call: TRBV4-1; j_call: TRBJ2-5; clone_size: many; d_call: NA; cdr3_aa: ASSSAQGGIQETQY
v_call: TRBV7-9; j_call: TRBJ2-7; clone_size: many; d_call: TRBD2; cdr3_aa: ASSLGASGTYEQY
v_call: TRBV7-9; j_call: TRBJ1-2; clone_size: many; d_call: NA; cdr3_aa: ASSLVDRIVDGYT
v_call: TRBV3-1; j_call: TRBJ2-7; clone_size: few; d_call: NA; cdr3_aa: ASSQDSGRIDYEQY
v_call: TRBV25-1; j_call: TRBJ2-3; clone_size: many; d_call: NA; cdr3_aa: ASSDRAGRTDTQY
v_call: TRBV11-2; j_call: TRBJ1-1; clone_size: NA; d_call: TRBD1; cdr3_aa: ASSLGYRTGAGNTEAF
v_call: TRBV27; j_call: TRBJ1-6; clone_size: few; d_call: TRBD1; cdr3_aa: ASSHGTATNSPLH
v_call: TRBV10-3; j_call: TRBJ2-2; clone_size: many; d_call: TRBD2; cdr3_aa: AISDSAGTTNTGELF
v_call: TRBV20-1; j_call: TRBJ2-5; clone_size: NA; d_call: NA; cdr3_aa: SASPGQLNEETQY
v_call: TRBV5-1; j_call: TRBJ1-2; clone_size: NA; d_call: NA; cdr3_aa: ASRPDSYGYT
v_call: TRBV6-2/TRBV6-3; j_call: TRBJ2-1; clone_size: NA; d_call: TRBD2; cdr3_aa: ASSTGLAGDLNNEQF
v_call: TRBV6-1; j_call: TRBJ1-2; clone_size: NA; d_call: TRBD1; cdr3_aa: ASSRGGTGEYGYT
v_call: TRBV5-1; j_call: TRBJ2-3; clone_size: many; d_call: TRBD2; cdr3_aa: ASSVGRVGDTQY
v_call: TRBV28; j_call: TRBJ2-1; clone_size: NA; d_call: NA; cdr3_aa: ASSFFGRARGSYNEQF
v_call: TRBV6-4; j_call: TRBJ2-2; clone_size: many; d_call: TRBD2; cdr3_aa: ASSDWREGLPGELF